Below, 2 T cell receptor beta chains from the same sample are listed, as sequenced in a study of T cells in localized non-small cell lung cancer. Produced via immunoSEQ multiplex PCR; TCRdb's table is partial and in-frame only. The table lists around 25,000 clones, approximately 86% of them singletons, with over 12% in the top ten. The specimen was peripheral blood, collected before any cancer treatment. These receptors came from a female donor older than 55 with stage I lung adenocarcinoma.

The chain carries TRBV7-9 and TRBJ2-7; D call uncertain. V was shortened by 1 base and J by 5 bases, with 12 bases between the two germline ends. Germline-derived CDR1 and CDR2 are SEHNR and FQNEAQ (reference sequence). The CDR3 extends over 14 amino acids. This chain's CDR3 is CASSLVSKVHEQYF. The DNA for the CDR3 is TGTGCCAGCAGCTTAGTCAGTAAGGTGCACGAGCAGTACTTC. Combining the CDR3 with reference TRBV7-9 and TRBJ2-7 gives the whole variable domain DTGVSQNPRHKITKRGQNVTFRCDPISEHNRLYWYRQTLGQGPEFLTYFQNEAQLEKSRLLSDRFSAERPKGSFSTLEIQRTEQGDSAMYLCASSLVSKVHEQYFGPGTRLTVT.

V usage is TRBV2 and J usage is TRBJ2-2; 7 bases are a match to TRBD1. Per the germline V gene, CDR1 is SNHLY and CDR2 is FYNNEI. The V segment lost 6 bases and the J segment 7 bases; nucleotides outside the gene matches: 11. The CDR3 runs 15 residues. The CDR3 DNA sequence: TGTGCCAGCAGAGGAGTAGGACAGGTGATCGGGGAGCTGTTTTTT. This sequence encodes CASRGVGQVIGELFF.